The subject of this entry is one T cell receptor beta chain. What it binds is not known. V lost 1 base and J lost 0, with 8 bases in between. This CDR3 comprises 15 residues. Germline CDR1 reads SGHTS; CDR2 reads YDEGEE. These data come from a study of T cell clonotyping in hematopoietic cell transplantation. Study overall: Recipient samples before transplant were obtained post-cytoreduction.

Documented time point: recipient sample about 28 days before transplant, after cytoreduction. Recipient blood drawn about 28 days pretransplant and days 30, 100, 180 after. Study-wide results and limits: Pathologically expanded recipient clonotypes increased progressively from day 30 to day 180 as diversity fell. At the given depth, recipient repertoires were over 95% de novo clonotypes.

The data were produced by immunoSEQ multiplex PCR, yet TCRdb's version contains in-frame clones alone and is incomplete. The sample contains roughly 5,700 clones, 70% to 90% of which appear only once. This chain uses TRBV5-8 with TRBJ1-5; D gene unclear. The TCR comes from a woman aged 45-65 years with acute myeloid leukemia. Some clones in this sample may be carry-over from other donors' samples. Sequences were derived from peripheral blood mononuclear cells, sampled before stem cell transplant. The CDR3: CASSLTGFSNQPQHF. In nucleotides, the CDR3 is TGTGCCAGCAGCTTGACGGGGTTTAGCAATCAGCCCCAGCATTTT.